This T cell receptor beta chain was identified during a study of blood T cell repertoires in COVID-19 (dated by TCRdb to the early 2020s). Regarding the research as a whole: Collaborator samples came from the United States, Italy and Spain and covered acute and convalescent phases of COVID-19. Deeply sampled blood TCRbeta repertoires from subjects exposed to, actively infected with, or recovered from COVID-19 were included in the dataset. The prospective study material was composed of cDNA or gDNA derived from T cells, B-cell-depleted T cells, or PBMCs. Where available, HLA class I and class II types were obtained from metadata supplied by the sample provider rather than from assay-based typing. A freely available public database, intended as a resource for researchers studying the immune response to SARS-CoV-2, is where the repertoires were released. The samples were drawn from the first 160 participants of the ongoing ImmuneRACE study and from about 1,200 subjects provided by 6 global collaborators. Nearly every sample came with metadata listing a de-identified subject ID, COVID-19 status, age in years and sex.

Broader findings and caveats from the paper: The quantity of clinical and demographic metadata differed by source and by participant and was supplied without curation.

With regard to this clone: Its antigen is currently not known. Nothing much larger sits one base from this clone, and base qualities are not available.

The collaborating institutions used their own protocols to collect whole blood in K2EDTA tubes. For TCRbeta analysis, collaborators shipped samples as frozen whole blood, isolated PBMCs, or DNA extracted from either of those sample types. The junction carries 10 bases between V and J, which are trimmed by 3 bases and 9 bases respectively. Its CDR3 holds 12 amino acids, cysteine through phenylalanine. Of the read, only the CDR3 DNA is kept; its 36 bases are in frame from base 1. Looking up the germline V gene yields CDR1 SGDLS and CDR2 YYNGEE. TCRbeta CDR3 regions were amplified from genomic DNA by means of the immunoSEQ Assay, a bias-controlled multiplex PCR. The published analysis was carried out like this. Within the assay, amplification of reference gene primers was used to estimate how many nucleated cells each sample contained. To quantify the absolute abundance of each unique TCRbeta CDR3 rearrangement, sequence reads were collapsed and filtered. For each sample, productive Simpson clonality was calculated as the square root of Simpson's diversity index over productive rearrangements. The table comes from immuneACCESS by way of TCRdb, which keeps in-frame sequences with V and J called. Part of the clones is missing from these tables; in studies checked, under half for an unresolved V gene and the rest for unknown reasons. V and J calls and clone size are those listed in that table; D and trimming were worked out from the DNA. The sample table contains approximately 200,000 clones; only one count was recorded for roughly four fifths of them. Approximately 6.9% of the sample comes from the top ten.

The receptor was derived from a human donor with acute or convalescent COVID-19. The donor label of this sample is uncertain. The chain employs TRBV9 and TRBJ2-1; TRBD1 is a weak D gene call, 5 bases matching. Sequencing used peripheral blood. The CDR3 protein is CASSAQGPEQFF. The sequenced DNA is TGTGCCAGCAGCGCGCAGGGCCCTGAGCAGTTCTTC.